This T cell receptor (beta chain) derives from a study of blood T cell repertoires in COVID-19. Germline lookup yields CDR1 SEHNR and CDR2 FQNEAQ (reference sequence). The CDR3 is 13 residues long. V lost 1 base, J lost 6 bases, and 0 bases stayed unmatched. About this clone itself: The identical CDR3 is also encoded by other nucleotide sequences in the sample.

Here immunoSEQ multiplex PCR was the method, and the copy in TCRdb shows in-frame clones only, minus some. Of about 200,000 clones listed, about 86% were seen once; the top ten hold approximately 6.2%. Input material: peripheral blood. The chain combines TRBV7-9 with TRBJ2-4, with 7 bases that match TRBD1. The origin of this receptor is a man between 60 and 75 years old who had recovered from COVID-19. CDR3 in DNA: TGTGCCAGCAGCTTAGGACAGGGAAACATTCAGTACTTC. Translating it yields CASSLGQGNIQYF.